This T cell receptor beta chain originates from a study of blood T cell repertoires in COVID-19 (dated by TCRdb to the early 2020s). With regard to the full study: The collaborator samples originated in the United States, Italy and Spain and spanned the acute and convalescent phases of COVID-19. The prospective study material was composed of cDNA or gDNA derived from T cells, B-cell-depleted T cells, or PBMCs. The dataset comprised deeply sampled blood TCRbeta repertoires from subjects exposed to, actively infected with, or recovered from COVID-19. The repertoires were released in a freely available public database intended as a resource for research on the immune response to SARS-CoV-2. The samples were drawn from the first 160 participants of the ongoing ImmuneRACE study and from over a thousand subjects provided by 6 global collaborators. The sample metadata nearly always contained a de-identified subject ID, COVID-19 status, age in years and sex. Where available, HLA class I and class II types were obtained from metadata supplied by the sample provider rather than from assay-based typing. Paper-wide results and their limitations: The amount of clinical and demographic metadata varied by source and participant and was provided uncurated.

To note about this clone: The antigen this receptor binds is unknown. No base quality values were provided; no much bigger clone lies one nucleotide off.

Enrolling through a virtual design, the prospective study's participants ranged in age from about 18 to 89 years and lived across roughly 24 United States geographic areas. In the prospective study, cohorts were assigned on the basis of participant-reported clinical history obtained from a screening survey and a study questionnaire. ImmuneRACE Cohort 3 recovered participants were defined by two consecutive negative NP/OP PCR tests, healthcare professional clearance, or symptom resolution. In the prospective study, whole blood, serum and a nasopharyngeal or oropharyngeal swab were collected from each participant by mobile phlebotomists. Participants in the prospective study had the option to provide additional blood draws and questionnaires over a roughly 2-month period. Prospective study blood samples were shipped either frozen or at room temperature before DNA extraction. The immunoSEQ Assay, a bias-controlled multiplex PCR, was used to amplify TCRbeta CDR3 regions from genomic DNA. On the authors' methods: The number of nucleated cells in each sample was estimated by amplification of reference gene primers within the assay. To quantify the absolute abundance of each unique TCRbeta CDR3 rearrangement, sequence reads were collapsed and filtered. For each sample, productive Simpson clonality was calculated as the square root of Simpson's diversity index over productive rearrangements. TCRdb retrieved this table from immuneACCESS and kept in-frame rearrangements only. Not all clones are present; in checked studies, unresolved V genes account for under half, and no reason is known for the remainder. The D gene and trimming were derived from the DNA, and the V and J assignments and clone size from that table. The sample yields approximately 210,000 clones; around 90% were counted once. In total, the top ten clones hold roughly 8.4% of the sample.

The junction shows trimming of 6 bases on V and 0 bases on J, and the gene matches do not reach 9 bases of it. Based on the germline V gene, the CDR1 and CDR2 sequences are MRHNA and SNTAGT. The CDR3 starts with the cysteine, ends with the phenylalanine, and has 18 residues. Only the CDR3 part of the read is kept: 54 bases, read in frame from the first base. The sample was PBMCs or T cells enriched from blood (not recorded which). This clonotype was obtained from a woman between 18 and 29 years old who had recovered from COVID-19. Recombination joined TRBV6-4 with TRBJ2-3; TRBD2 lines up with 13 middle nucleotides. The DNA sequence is TGTGCCAGCAGGATCCGGACTAGCGGGGGCCCTAGCACAGATACGCAGTATTTT. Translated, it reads CASRIRTSGGPSTDTQYF.